Listed below are T cell receptor beta chains from one sample, sequenced in a study of CD8 T cells in ankylosing spondylitis. TCRdb reprocessed the 5' RACE reads with MiXCR, giving one entry per CDR3 protein. The sample lists approximately 140,000 distinct CDR3 sequences, over 15% occurring once. The sequencing input was blood, either unsorted or a sorted T cell fraction (not recorded which). Every receptor here comes from a male donor with ankylosing spondylitis. The CDR3 runs from the conserved cysteine through the conserved F or W. D genes are given only for firm matches. Size tells how often a clone was seen (once, few, many) or the class of an expanded clone, and some rows leave it out.

TRBV7-6	few	TRBJ2-1	TRBD2	TGTGCCAGCCGAGCGGTAGCGGGAGAGGATGAGCAGTTCTTC	CASRAVAGEDEQFF
TRBV11-2	.	TRBJ2-7	.	TGTGCCAGCAGCTTCGGACAGAATCGGTACGAGCAGTACTTC	CASSFGQNRYEQYF
TRBV7-9	few	TRBJ2-7	.	TGTGCCAGCAGCGCTTCTGTGGGGAGCTCCTACGAGCAGTACTTC	CASSASVGSSYEQYF
TRBV5-1	few	TRBJ2-1	TRBD2	TGCGCCAGCAGCTTGGCCTCTAGCGGGAGCTCCTACAATGAGCAGTTCTTC	CASSLASSGSSYNEQFF
TRBV4-1	.	TRBJ2-7	.	TGCGCCAGCAGCCTCACCGCGGAGAACTACGAGCAGTACTTC	CASSLTAENYEQYF
TRBV7-9	.	TRBJ2-1	TRBD2	TGTGCCAGCAGCTTAGGTGCGGGAGGAAAAGACAATGAGCAGTTCTTC	CASSLGAGGKDNEQFF
TRBV28	few	TRBJ2-3	TRBD2	TGTGCCAGCAGTCTCCGGGAGGGCCATGGAGATACGCAGTATTTT	CASSLREGHGDTQYF
TRBV9	few	TRBJ2-2	TRBD1	TGTGCCAGCAGCGTCGAACAGGGGGGAGATACCGGGGAGCTGTTTTTT	CASSVEQGGDTGELFF
TRBV27	few	TRBJ2-7	TRBD1	TGTGCCAGCAGTTGGCCGGACAGGGTCGACGAGCAGTACTTC	CASSWPDRVDEQYF
TRBV4-1	few	TRBJ2-5	.	TGCGCCAGCAGCCCCCTCCACAGAAACCCCCAAGAGACCCAGTACTTC	CASSPLHRNPQETQYF
TRBV5-1	.	TRBJ1-1	.	TGCGCCAGCAGCTTGGCTAGGAGGAACACTGAAGCTTTCTTT	CASSLARRNTEAFF
TRBV28	few	TRBJ2-5	TRBD1	TGTGCCAGCAGTTTAACAGGGGGCTTCGGAGAGACCCAGTACTTC	CASSLTGGFGETQYF
TRBV20-1	.	TRBJ2-7	.	TGCAGTGCTAGAGATTTCGGGCGGAGCTCCTACGAGCAGTACTTC	CSARDFGRSSYEQYF
TRBV20-1	.	TRBJ1-2	.	TGCAGTGCTAGGGTGGCCTCGGCCCAGGAGAGTGGCTACACCTTC	CSARVASAQESGYTF
TRBV6-2/TRBV6-3	.	TRBJ2-2	.	TGTGCCAGCAGCTCCTTTACTGGCGCGGCCGGGGAGCTGTTTTTT	CASSSFTGAAGELFF
TRBV9	few	TRBJ2-1	TRBD1	TGTGCCAGCACCGAGGGGGCCCACAATGAGCAGTTCTTC	CASTEGAHNEQFF
TRBV29-1	.	TRBJ1-2	.	TGCAGCGTTGGACAGGCTACTAACTATGGCTACGCCTTC	CSVGQATNYGYAF
TRBV7-3	.	TRBJ2-1	.	TGTGCCAGCAGCTTAATTTGGGACGGCTCAGGAGAGCAGTTCTTC	CASSLIWDGSGEQFF
TRBV7-2	.	TRBJ2-5	.	TGTGCCAGCAGCTTGACACCGTACCAAGAGACCCAGTACTTC	CASSLTPYQETQYF
TRBV5-1	few	TRBJ2-1	TRBD2	TGCGCCAGCAGCTGGGGACTAGCGGGCCCTTCCTACAATGAGCAGTTCTTC	CASSWGLAGPSYNEQFF
TRBV7-8	many	TRBJ2-1	TRBD2	TGTGCCAGCAGCCAAGGACTAGCGGGTTACAATGAGCAGTTCTTC	CASSQGLAGYNEQFF
TRBV9	few	TRBJ2-1	.	TGTGCCAGCAGCACTGAGGTGAGCTCCTACAATGAGCAGTTCTTC	CASSTEVSSYNEQFF
TRBV14	few	TRBJ2-1	TRBD2	TGTGCCAGCAGCCCCCTTCCCGCGGGAGTAAGCAATGAGCAGTTCTTC	CASSPLPAGVSNEQFF
TRBV24-1	.	TRBJ2-2	.	TGTGCCACCAGTGACTCGGCAACCGGGGAGCTGTTTTTT	CATSDSATGELFF
TRBV7-9	.	TRBJ1-1	.	TGTGCCAGCAGCCCAAGGACAAAAATGAACACTGAAGCTTTCTTT	CASSPRTKMNTEAFF
TRBV4-1	.	TRBJ2-1	.	TGCGCCAGCAGCCAAGATAAACGGAGCTCCTACAATGAGCAGTTCTTC	CASSQDKRSSYNEQFF
TRBV10-3	few	TRBJ1-1	TRBD1	TGTGCCATCAGTGAGTCCCGACAGGGACGGTACACTGAAGCTTTCTTT	CAISESRQGRYTEAFF
TRBV4-1	few	TRBJ2-7	.	TGCGCCAGCAGCCAAGTACGGCAGGGATTTTACGAGCAGTACTTC	CASSQVRQGFYEQYF
TRBV12-3/TRBV12-4	.	TRBJ2-5	.	TGTGCCAGCAGTTTAGGTAGCGTAGAGACCCAGTACTTC	CASSLGSVETQYF
TRBV20-1	few	TRBJ2-7	.	TGCAGTGCTAGAACAACCGGGAATCACGAGCAGTACTTC	CSARTTGNHEQYF
TRBV20-1	.	TRBJ2-7	.	TGCAGGGCTTCCGTGGGTCTCTACGAGCAGTACTTC	CRASVGLYEQYF
TRBV11-2	.	TRBJ2-1	TRBD2	TGTGCCAGCAGCCCGAGACCGGGGACCGGGGGGTTTGATGAGCAGTTCTTC	CASSPRPGTGGFDEQFF
TRBV7-2	few	TRBJ1-6	.	TGTGCCAGCAGCTTAGCGGTGGGTTCACCCCTCCACTTT	CASSLAVGSPLHF
TRBV20-1	few	TRBJ2-1	TRBD1	TGCAGTGCTGGAGACAGGGTCGGCTACAATGAGCAGTTCTTC	CSAGDRVGYNEQFF
TRBV4-3	.	TRBJ2-5	TRBD2	TGCGCCAGCAGCCCAGCCGGGGGGTTTGCCCAGTACTTC	CASSPAGGFAQYF
TRBV27	many	TRBJ2-1	TRBD2	TGTGCCAGCAGTCTTTTATGGGTAGCGGGGGATAATGAGCAGTTCTTC	CASSLLWVAGDNEQFF
TRBV28	few	TRBJ1-2	TRBD1	TGTGCCAGCAGCCGCGGGGACAGCTTCTATGGCTACACCTTC	CASSRGDSFYGYTF
TRBV6-2/TRBV6-3	.	TRBJ2-7	.	TGTGCCAGCACCTCGGACTTGGAAGGCTACGAGCAGTACTTC	CASTSDLEGYEQYF
TRBV5-1	many	TRBJ2-7	.	TGCGCCAGCAGCTTGGGACAAGGGAACTACGAGCAGTACTTC	CASSLGQGNYEQYF
TRBV12-3/TRBV12-4	.	TRBJ2-7	.	TGTGCCAGCAGTTTAGCCATTAACGAGCAGTACTTC	CASSLAINEQYF
TRBV10-3	.	TRBJ2-1	.	TGTGCCATCAGTGAGTCGTGGACAGCAGGCAATGAGCAGTTCTTC	CAISESWTAGNEQFF
TRBV4-1	many	TRBJ1-1	TRBD1	TGCGCCAGCAGCCAACCTCGGACAGGGCTGAACACTGAAGCTTTCTTT	CASSQPRTGLNTEAFF
TRBV30	.	TRBJ2-7	.	TGTGCCTGGAGTCCCAGGGTCCCGGTCTACGAGCAGTACTTC	CAWSPRVPVYEQYF
TRBV6-1	.	TRBJ2-3	.	TGTGCCAGCATGCCGGACCTTAACCCCACAGATACGCAGTATTTT	CASMPDLNPTDTQYF
TRBV6-1	.	TRBJ2-3	TRBD2	TGTGCCAGCAGTGCGTTAGTCTTGACGGGAGGGCCTAGCACAGATACGCAGTATTTT	CASSALVLTGGPSTDTQYF